A single T cell receptor beta chain is shown here with its context. This sample was taken from a study of blood T cell repertoires in COVID-19. Study details: Specimens from acute and convalescent COVID-19 originated in the United States, Italy and Spain. Sample material is recorded as cDNA or gDNA derived from T cells, B-cell-depleted T cells, or PBMCs.

Original methodology: Estimated nucleated cell counts came from reference gene primer amplification. Assay: immunoSEQ multiplex PCR; the TCRdb copy retains only in-frame clones and omits some. Clone size and V and J calls were adopted from that table, with D and trimming inferred from the DNA. Of hundreds of thousands of clones detected, about nine tenths appear once; the ten largest clones hold 2.2%. This TCR was sampled from a woman aged 45-60 years who had recovered from COVID-19. The sequenced material came from peripheral blood.

In DNA form, the CDR3 reads TGTGCCAGCTCAACAGGGGGAGGGAATCAGCCCCAGCATTTT. The encoded protein is CASSTGGGNQPQHF. This chain links TRBV18 with TRBJ1-5; TRBD1 aligns across 8 bases. Germline V lookup: CDR1 KGHSH, CDR2 LQKENI. The junction had 4 bases not matched to a gene; V was cut back by 5 bases and J by 4 bases. This CDR3 has 14 residues.